The rows below give T cell receptor beta chains drawn from one sample of a study of shared clonotypes between healthy human individuals. Only in-frame clones appear in the TCRdb table, and some are missing; sequencing was by immunoSEQ multiplex PCR. This table has 600,000 to 700,000 clones, 73% appearing once. The source material was memory CD4+ T cells sorted from blood. The receptors derive from a woman between 25 and 40 years old in good health. CDR3s include the opening cysteine and the closing phenylalanine or tryptophan. A D gene is named only where the DNA matches it firmly. Clone sizes are given selectively: once, few, many, or a class where the clone is expanded.

TRBJ2-5 | 14 | TRBV28 | - | - | TGTGCCAGCAGCCGGCCCCAAACCAGGGAGACCCAGTACTTC | CASSRPQTRETQYF
TRBJ2-2 | 15 | TRBV7-2 | TRBD2 | many | TGTGCCAGCAGCTTTTATCTAGCGGGAGAGGGGGAGCTGTTTTTT | CASSFYLAGEGELFF
TRBJ1-3 | 13 | TRBV6-1 | - | - | TGTGCCAGCACGGGGGCGGCTGGAAACACCATATATTTT | CASTGAAGNTIYF
TRBJ2-5 | 15 | TRBV28 | TRBD1 | once | TGTGCCAGCAGTTTATGGGCAGGGGGTCCGGAGACCCAGTACTTC | CASSLWAGGPETQYF
TRBJ2-3 | 16 | TRBV25-1 | TRBD2 | - | TGTGCCAGCAGTGCGGAACTAGCGGGAGGCACAGATACGCAGTATTTT | CASSAELAGGTDTQYF
TRBJ1-2 | 13 | TRBV6-1 | TRBD1 | - | TGTGCCAGCAAGACAGGGGGCTACTATGGCTACACCTTC | CASKTGGYYGYTF
TRBJ2-2 | 14 | TRBV13 | - | - | TGTGCCAGCAGCTTTGCTCGGCCGTTCGGGGAGCTGTTTTTT | CASSFARPFGELFF
TRBJ1-3 | 18 | TRBV10-3 | - | - | TGTGCCATCAGTGATCTGGCTGGGGCAGTCAACTCTGGAAACACCATATATTTT | CAISDLAGAVNSGNTIYF
TRBJ1-2 | 13 | TRBV7-3 | - | - | TGTGCCAGCAGCTTACAGGGAGGTTATGGCTACACCTTC | CASSLQGGYGYTF
TRBJ1-2 | 15 | TRBV6-5 | - | - | TGTGCCAGCAGTTTGAACACCGGGACGGTCTATGGCTACACCTTC | CASSLNTGTVYGYTF
TRBJ1-2 | 13 | TRBV5-1 | - | - | TGCGCCAGCAGCAGGGACACCGACTATGGCTACACCTTC | CASSRDTDYGYTF
TRBJ2-5 | 13 | TRBV5-1 | - | - | TGCGCCAGCAGCTTGCGTTTCGGGGAGACCCAGTACTTC | CASSLRFGETQYF
TRBJ2-5 | 12 | TRBV5-1 | - | - | TGCGCCAGCAGTGACAGCGCCGAGACCCAGTACTTC | CASSDSAETQYF
TRBJ2-5 | 16 | TRBV5-1 | - | - | TGCGCCAGCAGTCGCGGGACTCCAAAAGGGGGCGAGACCCAGTACTTC | CASSRGTPKGGETQYF
TRBJ2-1 | 14 | TRBV4-2 | - | - | TGTGCCAGCAGCCAAGGGAACGGGGGCAATGAGCAGTTCTTC | CASSQGNGGNEQFF
TRBJ1-2 | 16 | TRBV21-1 | - | - | TGTGCCAGCAGCAAAAGAGCAAGGGGGGCGCCGTACGGCTACACCTTC | CASSKRARGAPYGYTF
TRBJ2-7 | 14 | TRBV2 | TRBD1 | - | TGTGCCAGCACCACGTCGACAGGGGTCTCCGAGCAGTACTTC | CASTTSTGVSEQYF
TRBJ2-7 | 15 | TRBV2 | - | - | TGTGCCAGCAGTGATAGGGTGGGCGGAGCATACGAGCAGTACTTC | CASSDRVGGAYEQYF
TRBJ2-5 | 16 | TRBV5-6 | - | - | TGTGCCAGCAGCCAAAAAATCCGGGGCCCGAGGGAGACCCAGTACTTC | CASSQKIRGPRETQYF
TRBJ1-2 | 16 | TRBV28 | TRBD1 | - | TGTGCCAGCAGTTCTCCCCGGGACAGGGGTTTCTATGGCTACACCTTC | CASSSPRDRGFYGYTF
TRBJ2-6 | 17 | TRBV6-1 | TRBD1 | - | TGTGCCAGCAGTGGACAGGGTGTAAGCTCTGGGGCCAACGTCCTGACTTTC | CASSGQGVSSGANVLTF
TRBJ2-3 | 13 | TRBV2 | - | - | TGTGCCAGCAGTGAAGCGCTAGGCGGATCGCAGTATTTT | CASSEALGGSQYF
TRBJ2-2 | 14 | TRBV28 | - | - | TGTGCCAGCAATGGCGGCGCGAACACCGGGGAGCTGTTTTTT | CASNGGANTGELFF